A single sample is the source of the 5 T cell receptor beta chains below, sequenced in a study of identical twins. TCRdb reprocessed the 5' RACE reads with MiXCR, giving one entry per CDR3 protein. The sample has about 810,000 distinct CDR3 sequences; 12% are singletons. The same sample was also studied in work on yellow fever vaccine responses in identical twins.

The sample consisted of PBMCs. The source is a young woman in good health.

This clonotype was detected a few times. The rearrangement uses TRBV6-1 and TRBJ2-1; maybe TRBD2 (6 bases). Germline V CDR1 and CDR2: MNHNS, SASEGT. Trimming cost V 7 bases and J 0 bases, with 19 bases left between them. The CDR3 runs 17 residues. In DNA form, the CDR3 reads TGTGCCAGCATCGACCGCCCGGGGGAGATCTCCTACAATGAGCAGTTCTTC. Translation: CASIDRPGEISYNEQFF.

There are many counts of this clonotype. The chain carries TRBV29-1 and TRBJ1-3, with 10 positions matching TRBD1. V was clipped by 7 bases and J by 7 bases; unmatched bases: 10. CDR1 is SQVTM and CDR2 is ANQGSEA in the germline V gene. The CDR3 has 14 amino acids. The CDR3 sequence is CSAHGTGDRNTIYF. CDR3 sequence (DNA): TGCAGCGCCCACGGGACAGGGGATAGGAACACCATATATTTT.

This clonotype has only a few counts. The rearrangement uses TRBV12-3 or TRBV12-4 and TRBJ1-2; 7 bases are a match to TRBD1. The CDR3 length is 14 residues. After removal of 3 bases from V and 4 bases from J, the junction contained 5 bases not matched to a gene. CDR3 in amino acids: CASSFQRQGYGYTF. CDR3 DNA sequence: TGTGCCAGCAGTTTTCAACGACAGGGCTATGGCTACACCTTC.

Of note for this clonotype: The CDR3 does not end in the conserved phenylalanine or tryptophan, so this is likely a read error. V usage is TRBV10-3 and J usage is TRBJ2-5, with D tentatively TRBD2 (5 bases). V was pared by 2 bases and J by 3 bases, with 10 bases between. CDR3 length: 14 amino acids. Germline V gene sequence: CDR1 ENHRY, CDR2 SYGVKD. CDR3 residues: CAISEGLAKETQYL. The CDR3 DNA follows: TGTGCCATCAGTGAGGGGCTAGCCAAAGAGACCCAGTACCTC.

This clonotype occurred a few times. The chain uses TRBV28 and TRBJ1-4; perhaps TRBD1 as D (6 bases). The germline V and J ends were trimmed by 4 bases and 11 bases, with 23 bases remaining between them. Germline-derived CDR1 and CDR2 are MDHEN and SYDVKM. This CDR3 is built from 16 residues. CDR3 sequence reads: CASSSPYRGAKDKLFF. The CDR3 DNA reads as TGTGCCAGCAGTTCCCCGTATAGGGGGGCTAAGGACAAACTGTTTTTT.